This T cell receptor beta chain was obtained from a study of vaccination and CD4 T cells after COVID-19. On the study more broadly: Cells were stimulated with overlapping spike peptides from SARS-CoV-2, HCoV-NL63, HCoV-OC43 and HCoV-229E. Each of the control cultures got a CEFX pool, an HIV-1 Nef pool, or no peptide.

The Oncomine TCR Beta short-read assay was applied to DNA of cultured CD4+ T cells. TCRdb re-called the PCR reads through MiXCR, storing one row per CDR3 protein. In the table there are fewer than 6,500 distinct CDR3 sequences, approximately 33% of which are singletons. Overall study findings and caveats: Spike mono-reactive clones accounted for 304 of the 307 vaccine-specific clones found in convalescent patients.

This clonotype was seen a few times. The antigen is unknown. The CDR3 covers 13 residues. CDR1 DFQATT and CDR2 SNEGSKA come from the germline V gene (reference sequence). Trimming took off 7 bases at V and 7 bases at J, with 17 bases between the two ends. Treatment here: 10-day PBMC culture with coronavirus spike peptide pools or control peptides (ViraFEST assay). This TCR derives from a human donor who had recovered from COVID-19. V gene TRBV20-1 combines with J gene TRBJ2-1, with a tentative D call TRBD2 (6 bases). The input for sequencing was CD4+ T cells from blood, cultured in vitro, taken after SARS-CoV-2 vaccination. CDR3 protein: CSDTGVGVNEQFF. CDR3 nucleotides: TGCAGTGACACGGGAGTAGGTGTGAATGAGCAGTTCTTC.